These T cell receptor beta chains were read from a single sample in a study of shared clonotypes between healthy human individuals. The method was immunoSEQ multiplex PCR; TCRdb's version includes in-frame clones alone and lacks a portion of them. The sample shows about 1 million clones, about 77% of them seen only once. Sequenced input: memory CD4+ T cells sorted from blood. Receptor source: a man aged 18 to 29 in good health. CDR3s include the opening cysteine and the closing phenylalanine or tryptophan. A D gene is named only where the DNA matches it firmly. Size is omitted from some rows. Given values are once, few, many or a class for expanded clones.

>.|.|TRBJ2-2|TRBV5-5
CASSLASGPIFTGELFF
TGTGCCAGCAGCTTAGCGTCGGGACCAATCTTCACCGGGGAGCTGTTTTTT
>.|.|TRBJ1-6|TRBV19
CASKRGADNSPLHF
TGTGCCAGTAAAAGAGGAGCGGATAATTCACCCCTCCACTTT
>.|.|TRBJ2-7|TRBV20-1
CSAREGNEQYF
TGCAGTGCTAGAGAAGGGAACGAGCAGTACTTC
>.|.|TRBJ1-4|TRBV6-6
CASSDSRINEKLFF
TGTGCCAGCAGTGACTCACGGATCAATGAAAAACTGTTTTTT
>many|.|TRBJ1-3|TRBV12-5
CASGTGSSGNTIYF
TGTGCTAGTGGTACAGGCAGCTCTGGAAACACCATATATTTT
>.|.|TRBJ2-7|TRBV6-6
CASSYSAGSYEQYF
TGTGCCAGCAGTTACTCGGCAGGCTCCTACGAGCAGTACTTC
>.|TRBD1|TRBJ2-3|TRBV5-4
CASSTRTGAQQYF
TGTGCCAGCAGCACAAGGACAGGGGCCCAGCAGTATTTT
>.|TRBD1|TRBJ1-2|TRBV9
CASSAGQGDSYGYTF
TGTGCCAGCAGCGCCGGACAGGGAGATAGCTATGGCTACACCTTC
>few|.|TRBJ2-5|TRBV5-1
CASKRGDSQETQYF
TGCGCCAGCAAGAGAGGGGACTCCCAAGAGACCCAGTACTTC
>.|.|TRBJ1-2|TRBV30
CAWSFGQIYGYTF
TGTGCCTGGAGTTTCGGACAGATCTATGGCTACACCTTC
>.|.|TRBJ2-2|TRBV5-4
CASSPFRAANTGELFF
TGTGCCAGCAGCCCTTTCCGAGCGGCGAACACCGGGGAGCTGTTTTTT
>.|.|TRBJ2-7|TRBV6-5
CASRVGYEQYF
TGTGCCAGCAGAGTGGGCTACGAGCAGTACTTC
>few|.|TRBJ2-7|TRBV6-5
CASSRSGKVQGEQYF
TGTGCCAGCAGTCGATCGGGAAAGGTACAGGGCGAGCAGTACTTC
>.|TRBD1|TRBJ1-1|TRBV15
CATSPGTGHNTEAFF
TGTGCCACCAGCCCCGGGACAGGGCATAACACTGAAGCTTTCTTT
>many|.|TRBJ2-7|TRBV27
CASSLGQGLEQYF
TGTGCCAGCAGTTTAGGTCAGGGCCTCGAGCAGTACTTC
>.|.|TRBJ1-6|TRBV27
CASSLSINSPLHF
TGTGCCAGCAGTTTATCTATTAATTCACCCCTCCACTTT
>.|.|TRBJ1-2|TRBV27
CASRGEGRGYGYTF
TGTGCCAGCAGGGGAGAGGGACGTGGCTATGGCTACACCTTC
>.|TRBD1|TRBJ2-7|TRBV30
CAWRGQGATYEQYF
TGTGCCTGGAGGGGGCAGGGGGCGACCTACGAGCAGTACTTC
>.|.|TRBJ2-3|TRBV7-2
CASSWDTDTQYF
TGTGCCAGCAGCTGGGACACAGATACGCAGTATTTT
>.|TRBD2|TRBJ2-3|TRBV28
CACLGGGVQDTQYF
TGTGCCTGCCTCGGGGGGGGAGTTCAAGATACGCAGTATTTT
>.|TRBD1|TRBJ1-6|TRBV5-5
CASSFRDRGTPLHF
TGTGCCAGCAGCTTCCGGGACAGGGGGACTCCCCTCCACTTT
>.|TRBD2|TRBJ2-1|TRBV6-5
CASSPRGGNSYEQFF
TGTGCCAGCAGTCCTCGGGGGGGGAATTCCTATGAGCAGTTCTTC
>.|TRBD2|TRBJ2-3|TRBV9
CASSVGGLADRTDTQYF
TGTGCCAGCAGCGTAGGTGGTCTAGCGGACCGCACAGATACGCAGTATTTT
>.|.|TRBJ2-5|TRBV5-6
CASSLNSVYKQYF
TGTGCCAGCAGCTTGAATTCTGTATACAAGCAGTACTTC
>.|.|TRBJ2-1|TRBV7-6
CASSSQFGGASSYNEQFF
TGTGCCAGCAGCTCACAGTTTGGAGGGGCTAGCTCCTACAATGAGCAGTTCTTC
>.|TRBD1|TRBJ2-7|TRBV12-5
CASGLVSRGQGTYEQYF
TGTGCTAGTGGTTTGGTATCAAGGGGACAGGGCACCTACGAGCAGTACTTC
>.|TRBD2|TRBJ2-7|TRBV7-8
CASSSVLAGPTYEQYF
TGTGCCAGCAGCTCCGTTTTAGCGGGGCCTACCTACGAGCAGTACTTC
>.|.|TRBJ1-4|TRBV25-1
CASSEWRGGDEKLFF
TGTGCCAGCAGTGAATGGAGGGGAGGGGATGAAAAACTGTTTTTT
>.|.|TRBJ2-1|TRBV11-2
CASTDGFRDEQFF
TGTGCCAGCACAGATGGGTTCCGGGATGAGCAGTTCTTC
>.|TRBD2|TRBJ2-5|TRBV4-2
CASSHTPTSGGETQYF
TGTGCCAGCAGCCACACCCCGACTAGCGGGGGGGAGACCCAGTACTTC
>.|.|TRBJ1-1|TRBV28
CASLSGQSVTEAFF
TGTGCCAGCCTCAGTGGACAGTCGGTCACTGAAGCTTTCTTT